Listed here are 12 T cell receptor beta chains from one sample, sequenced in a study of T-cell reconstitution after alpha-beta-depleted transplantation in children. TCRbeta library construction was performed incorporating unique molecular identifiers. TCRdb re-derived calls from the PCR reads in MiXCR, one entry per CDR3 protein. The table shows about 500,000 distinct CDR3 sequences, with over 25% occurring only once. Sequences were derived from PBMCs from the stem cell graft donor, sampled from the stem cell graft. Source of these receptors: a human donor who donated a stem cell graft to a child with aplastic anemia.

This chain links TRBV20-1 with TRBJ2-2; D is unresolved. The V end lost 4 bases, the J end lost 4 bases, and 10 bases lay between the germline ends. CDR1 DFQATT and CDR2 SNEGSKA come from the germline V gene (reference sequence). The CDR3 is 13 residues long. The CDR3 DNA is TGCAGTGCTATTAAGCCAACCACCGGGGAGCTGTTTTTT. Translation gives CSAIKPTTGELFF.

The chain couples TRBV12-3 or TRBV12-4 to TRBJ2-1; D gene ambiguous. V lost 7 bases to trimming and J lost 5 bases, with 9 bases between them. The CDR3 is made up of 12 amino acids. In nucleotides, the CDR3 is TGTGCCAGCACCCCGCAACACAATGAGCAGTTCTTC. Translating it yields CASTPQHNEQFF.

This clonotype was observed a few times. The chain links TRBV20-1 to TRBJ2-3; 9 positions agree with TRBD2. This CDR3 spans 14 amino acids. Trimming took 4 bases from V and 7 from J; bases not matched to a gene: 9. Germline V gives CDR1 DFQATT, CDR2 SNEGSKA (reference sequence). The CDR3 is CSAILAGRGNTQYF. CDR3 DNA sequence: TGCAGTGCTATTCTAGCGGGAAGGGGGAATACGCAGTATTTT.

This chain uses TRBV5-8 with TRBJ1-1; TRBD1 is a possible D gene (5 bases). V lost 2 bases, J lost 8 bases, and 10 bases lay in between. The length of the CDR3 is 12 residues. CDR1 and CDR2 from the germline V gene are SGHTS and YDEGEE. This CDR3 reads CASSLVGVEAFF. CDR3 DNA sequence: TGTGCCAGCAGCTTAGTAGGGGTAGAAGCTTTCTTT.

The CDR3 reads CAISESWTGYEQYV. As DNA, the CDR3 is TGTGCCATCAGTGAGTCGTGGACAGGATACGAGCAGTACGTC. The chain recombines TRBV10-3 with TRBJ2-7; 7 nucleotides line up with TRBD1. The germline gives CDR1 ENHRY, CDR2 SYGVKD. The CDR3 length is 14 residues. Trimming removed 0 bases from V and 4 bases from J; junction bases left unmatched: 3.

This clonotype was counted ten times or more. The chain combines TRBV6-2 or TRBV6-3 with TRBJ2-7; D perhaps matches TRBD2 (5 bases). V was trimmed by 5 bases and J by 7 bases, leaving 12 bases between them. CDR3 size: 12 residues. The germline V gene encodes CDR1 MNHEY and CDR2 SVGEGT. As DNA, the CDR3 is TGTGCCAGCAGTACGGACTCTCGGGAGCAGTACGTC. Protein sequence: CASSTDSREQYV.

In its sample, this clonotype was seen a few times. The chain employs TRBV5-1 and TRBJ2-2, with TRBD2 matching 9 bases. Germline lookup yields CDR1 SGHRS and CDR2 YFSETQ. The CDR3 runs 17 residues. Unmatched junction bases numbered 13, after V lost 3 bases and J lost 7 bases. The CDR3, as DNA: TGCGCCAGCAGCTCCTCTAGCGGGACCGGTCGGGACGGGGAGCTGTTTTTT. This sequence encodes CASSSSSGTGRDGELFF. Full variable domain (rest looked up from reference TRBV5-1 and TRBJ2-2): KAGVTQTPRYLIKTRGQQVTLSCSPISGHRSVSWYQQTPGQGLQFLFEYFSETQRNKGNFPGRFSGRQFSNSRSEMNVSTLELGDSALYLCASSSSSGTGRDGELFFGEGSRLTVL.

This chain connects TRBV20-1 to TRBJ1-1; D unresolved. This CDR3 is 11 amino acids long. Between the trimmed V and J ends, which lost 6 bases and 8 bases, there was a span of 13 bases. Germline-derived CDR1 and CDR2 are DFQATT and SNEGSKA (reference sequence). The CDR3 coding sequence is TGCAGTGCCCCCGCGCCCCTGGAAGCTTTCTTT. Its protein product is CSAPAPLEAFF.

The chain uses TRBV6-2 or TRBV6-3 and TRBJ2-7; TRBD2 aligns across 7 bases. The CDR3 totals 17 residues. The ends lost 5 bases at V and 3 bases at J; junction bases unmatched: 16. Germline lookup yields CDR1 MNHEY and CDR2 SVGEGT. In DNA form, the CDR3 reads TGTGCCAGCAGTCCTCCTCTCTGGGCGGGAGTCCACTACGAGCAGTACTTC. It encodes CASSPPLWAGVHYEQYF.

The chain combines TRBV18 with TRBJ2-2; TRBD2 might be the D (5 bases). CDR3 size: 14 residues. V shed 2 bases and J shed 5 bases, with 9 bases lying between them. Looked up from germline, CDR1 is KGHSH and CDR2 is LQKENI. This chain's CDR3 is CASSPLRGTGELFF. CDR3 nucleotide sequence: TGTGCCAGCTCACCATTGCGAGGGACCGGGGAGCTGTTTTTT.

V is TRBV2 and J is TRBJ2-7; 7 nucleotides line up with TRBD2. Germline V gene sequence: CDR1 SNHLY, CDR2 FYNNEI. The CDR3 contains 15 residues. Trimming cost V 2 bases and J 2 bases; bases outside gene matches: 6. This CDR3 is CASSERLAATYEQYF. In nucleotides, the CDR3 is TGTGCCAGCAGTGAACGGCTAGCGGCAACCTACGAGCAGTACTTC.

The chain joins TRBV3-1 to TRBJ2-2, with D perhaps given as TRBD1 or TRBD2 (6 bases each). This CDR3 has 17 amino acids. Germline V gene data show CDR1 as LGHDT and CDR2 as YNNKEL (reference sequence). The V end lost 0 bases, the J end lost 3 bases, and 14 bases lay between the germline ends. The CDR3 DNA reads as TGTGCCAGCAGCCAAGACCGCACGGGGGCTGACACCGGGGAGCTGTTTTTT. Its protein product is CASSQDRTGADTGELFF.